In its sample, the clone carrying this T cell receptor beta chain was seen a few times. Assay: immunoSEQ multiplex PCR; the TCRdb copy retains only in-frame clones and omits some. The repertoire includes approximately 67,000 clones, about 89% of them detected once, and about 6.8% sits in the top ten. This sample is drawn from a study of blood T cell repertoires in COVID-19. Germline lookup yields CDR1 SGHRS and CDR2 YFSETQ. The CDR3 contains 16 residues. Trimming cost V 4 bases and J 6 bases; bases outside gene matches: 16. The TCR was taken from a human donor in a cohort sampled during active COVID-19. Sequencing used peripheral blood. This sequence joins TRBV5-1 and TRBJ2-7; 7 bases map to TRBD1. The CDR3 sequence: CASSREPTGSNFEQYF. DNA for the CDR3: TGCGCCAGCAGCAGGGAACCGACAGGGAGTAATTTCGAGCAGTACTTC. The full variable domain, its missing parts supplied by reference TRBV5-1 and TRBJ2-7, is KAGVTQTPRYLIKTRGQQVTLSCSPISGHRSVSWYQQTPGQGLQFLFEYFSETQRNKGNFPGRFSGRQFSNSRSEMNVSTLELGDSALYLCASSREPTGSNFEQYFGPGTRLTVT.